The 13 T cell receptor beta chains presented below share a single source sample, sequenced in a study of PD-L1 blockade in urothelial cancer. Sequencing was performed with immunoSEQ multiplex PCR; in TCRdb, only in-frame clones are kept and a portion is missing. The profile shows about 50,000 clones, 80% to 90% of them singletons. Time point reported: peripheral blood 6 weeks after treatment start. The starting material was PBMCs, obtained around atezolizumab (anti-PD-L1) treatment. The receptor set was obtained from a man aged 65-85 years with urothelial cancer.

In DNA, the CDR3 is TGCGCCAGCAGCTTGGCCGATCTAGCCTACAATGAGCAGTTCTTC. Translating gives CASSLADLAYNEQFF. The chain joins TRBV5-1 to TRBJ2-1; no definite D call. Germline CDR1 is SGHRS and CDR2 is YFSETQ. Trimming removed 0 bases from V and 2 bases from J, with 9 bases in between. The CDR3 is 15 amino acids.

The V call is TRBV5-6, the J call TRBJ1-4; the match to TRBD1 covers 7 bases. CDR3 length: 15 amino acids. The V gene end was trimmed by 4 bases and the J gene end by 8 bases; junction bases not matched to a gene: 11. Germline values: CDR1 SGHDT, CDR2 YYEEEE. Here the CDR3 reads CASSPRGRGNEKLFF. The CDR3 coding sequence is TGTGCCAGCAGCCCGAGGGGGCGAGGAAACGAAAAACTGTTTTTT.

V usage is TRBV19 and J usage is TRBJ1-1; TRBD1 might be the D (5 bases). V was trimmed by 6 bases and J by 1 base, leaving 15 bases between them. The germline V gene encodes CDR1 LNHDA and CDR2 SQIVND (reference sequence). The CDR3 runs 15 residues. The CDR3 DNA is TGTGCCAGTAGATCCGAATCTCAGGGGAACACTGAAGCTTTCTTT. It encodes CASRSESQGNTEAFF. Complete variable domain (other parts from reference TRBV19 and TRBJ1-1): DGGITQSPKYLFRKEGQNVTLSCEQNLNHDAMYWYRQDPGQGLRLIYYSQIVNDFQKGDIAEGYSVSREKKESFPLTVTSAQKNPTAFYLCASRSESQGNTEAFFGQGTRLTVV.

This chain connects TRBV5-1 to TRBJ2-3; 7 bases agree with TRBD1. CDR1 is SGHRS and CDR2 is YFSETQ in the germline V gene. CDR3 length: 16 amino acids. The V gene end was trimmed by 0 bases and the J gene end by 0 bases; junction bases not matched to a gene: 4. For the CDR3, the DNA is TGCGCCAGCAGCTTGGCCGGGACAGCTAGCACAGATACGCAGTATTTT. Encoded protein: CASSLAGTASTDTQYF.

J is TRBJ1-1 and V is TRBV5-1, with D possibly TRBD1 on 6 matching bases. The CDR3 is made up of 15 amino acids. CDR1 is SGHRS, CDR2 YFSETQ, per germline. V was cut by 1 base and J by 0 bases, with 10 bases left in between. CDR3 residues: CASSLRGQLNTEAFF. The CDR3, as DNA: TGCGCCAGCAGCTTGCGAGGACAGCTGAACACTGAAGCTTTCTTT.

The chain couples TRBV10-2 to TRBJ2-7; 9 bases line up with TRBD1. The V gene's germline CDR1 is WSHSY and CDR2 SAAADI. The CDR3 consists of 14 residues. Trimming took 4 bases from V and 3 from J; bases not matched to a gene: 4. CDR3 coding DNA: TGCGCCAGCAGTGCCTGGGACAGGGTCTACGAGCAGTACTTC. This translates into CASSAWDRVYEQYF.

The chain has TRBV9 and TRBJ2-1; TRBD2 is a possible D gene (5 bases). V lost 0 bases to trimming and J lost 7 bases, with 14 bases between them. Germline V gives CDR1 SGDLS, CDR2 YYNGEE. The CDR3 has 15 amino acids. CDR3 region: CASSVGSYGGNEQFF. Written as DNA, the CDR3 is TGTGCCAGCAGCGTAGGAAGCTACGGAGGTAATGAGCAGTTCTTC.

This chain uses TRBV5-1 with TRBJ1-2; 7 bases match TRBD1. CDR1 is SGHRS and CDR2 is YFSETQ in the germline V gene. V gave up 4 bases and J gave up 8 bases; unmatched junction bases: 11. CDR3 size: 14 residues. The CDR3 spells CASSRNTGDRGYTF. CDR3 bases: TGCGCCAGCAGCCGTAATACAGGGGACCGAGGCTACACCTTC.

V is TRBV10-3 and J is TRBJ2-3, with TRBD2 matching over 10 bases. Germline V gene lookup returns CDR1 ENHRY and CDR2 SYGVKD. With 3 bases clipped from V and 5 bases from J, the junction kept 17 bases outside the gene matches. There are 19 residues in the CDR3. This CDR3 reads CAISDWLAGDGKQGDTQYF. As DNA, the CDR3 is TGTGCCATCAGTGATTGGCTAGCGGGAGACGGGAAGCAGGGAGATACGCAGTATTTT.

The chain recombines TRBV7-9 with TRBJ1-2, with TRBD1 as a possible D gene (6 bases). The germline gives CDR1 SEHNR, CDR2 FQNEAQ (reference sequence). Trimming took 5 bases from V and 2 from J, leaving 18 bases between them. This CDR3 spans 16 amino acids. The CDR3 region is CASSRLGDTFNYGYTF. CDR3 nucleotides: TGTGCCAGCAGCCGCTTGGGGGACACCTTCAACTATGGCTACACCTTC.

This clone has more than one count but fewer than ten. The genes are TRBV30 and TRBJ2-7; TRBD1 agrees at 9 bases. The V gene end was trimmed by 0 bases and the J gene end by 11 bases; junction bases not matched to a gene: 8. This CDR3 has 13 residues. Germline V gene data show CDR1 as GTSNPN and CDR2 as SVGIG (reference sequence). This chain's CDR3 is CAWSVVQGAGKYF. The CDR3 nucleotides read TGTGCCTGGAGTGTGGTACAGGGGGCGGGAAAGTACTTC.

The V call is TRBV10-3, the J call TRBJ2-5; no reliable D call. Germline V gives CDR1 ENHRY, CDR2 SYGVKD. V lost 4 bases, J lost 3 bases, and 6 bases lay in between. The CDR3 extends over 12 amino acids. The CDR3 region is CAISGLEETQYF. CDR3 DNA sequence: TGTGCCATCAGTGGACTCGAAGAGACCCAGTACTTC.

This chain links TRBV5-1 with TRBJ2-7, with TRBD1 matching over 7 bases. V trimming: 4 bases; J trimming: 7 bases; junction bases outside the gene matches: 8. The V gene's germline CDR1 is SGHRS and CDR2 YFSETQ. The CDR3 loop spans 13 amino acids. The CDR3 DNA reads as TGCGCCAGCAGCCGGACAGGCGTCACTGAGCAGTACTTC. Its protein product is CASSRTGVTEQYF. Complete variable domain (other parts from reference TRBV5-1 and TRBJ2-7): KAGVTQTPRYLIKTRGQQVTLSCSPISGHRSVSWYQQTPGQGLQFLFEYFSETQRNKGNFPGRFSGRQFSNSRSEMNVSTLELGDSALYLCASSRTGVTEQYFGPGTRLTVT.